This TCR beta chain is drawn from a study of spatial heterogeneity in lung cancer. Time point here: sample taken at primary tumor resection. As to this clonotype: The antigen is undetermined.

Every individual TCR cDNA molecule carried its own unique molecular identifier, which allowed correction of PCR and sequencing errors. TCRdb passed the 5' RACE reads through MiXCR, listing each CDR3 protein once. Seen here are over 8,500 distinct CDR3 sequences, more than 13% observed once, and the top ten hold roughly an eighth. Germline loops: CDR1 GTSNPN, CDR2 SVGIG (reference sequence). Trimming removed 1 base from V and 3 bases from J, with 7 bases in between. The CDR3 totals 13 residues. Study results and limitations: The study found that expanded intratumoral alpha and beta TCR counts tracked tumor mutation counts.

V and J are TRBV30 and TRBJ1-5; D ambiguous. The TCR was taken from a male donor with early-stage non-small cell lung cancer. Sample: lung tumor tissue, taken at surgery. The CDR3 DNA reads TGTGCCTGGAGTGCCGACCCCAATCAGCCCCAGCATTTT. As protein: CAWSADPNQPQHF.